This entry lists 27 T cell receptor beta chains sequenced from one sample in a study of OX40 agonist ivuxolimab in advanced cancers. TCRdb keeps only in-frame clones here, not all; method: immunoSEQ multiplex PCR. The repertoire consists of roughly 80,000 clones, with 80% to 90% occurring once and the leading ten covering less than 2.5%. The source material was CD4+ or CD8+ T cells sorted from blood, sampled in a trial of the OX40 agonist ivuxolimab. These receptor sequences come from an adult with an advanced solid tumor such as melanoma, head and neck, liver or kidney cancer.

The DNA for the CDR3 is TGTGCCACGACGGGACTAGTGGTGGGGGAGCAGTTCTTC. It yields the protein CATTGLVVGEQFF. The V call is TRBV6-6, the J call TRBJ2-1; 8 bases are a match to TRBD2. J lost 10 bases, V lost 10 bases, and 12 bases had no gene match. This CDR3 comprises 13 residues. The germline gives CDR1 MNHNY, CDR2 SVGAGI (reference sequence).

The genes are TRBV19 and TRBJ2-2; no clear D. The CDR3 is made up of 15 amino acids. V lost 4 bases and J lost 2, with 11 bases in between. CDR1 is LNHDA and CDR2 is SQIVND in the germline V gene (reference sequence). CDR3 sequence (DNA): TGTGCCAGTAGTACTCCTGGTGTCAACACCGGGGAGCTGTTTTTT. Amino acids: CASSTPGVNTGELFF. Supplemented by reference TRBV19 and TRBJ2-2, the full variable domain reads DGGITQSPKYLFRKEGQNVTLSCEQNLNHDAMYWYRQDPGQGLRLIYYSQIVNDFQKGDIAEGYSVSREKKESFPLTVTSAQKNPTAFYLCASSTPGVNTGELFFGEGSRLTVL.

The J gene is TRBJ1-4, the V gene TRBV9; 8 bases match TRBD1. The J segment lost 8 bases and the V segment lost 4 bases, leaving 7 bases of the junction unmatched. CDR1 and CDR2 from the germline V gene are SGDLS and YYNGEE. This CDR3 comprises 14 residues. CDR3 nucleotides: TGTGCCAGCAGCACGACAGGGGACGGAGAAAAACTGTTTTTT. Its protein product is CASSTTGDGEKLFF.

The chain is built from TRBV5-1 and TRBJ2-3; D not resolved. Germline V gene lookup returns CDR1 SGHRS and CDR2 YFSETQ. Trimming removed 0 bases at V and 6 bases at J, with 11 bases between. The length of the CDR3 is 14 residues. The CDR3 is CASSLEPHSDTQYF. Written as DNA, the CDR3 is TGCGCCAGCAGCTTGGAGCCTCACAGCGATACGCAGTATTTT.

The chain carries TRBV6-6 and TRBJ2-7; 7 nucleotides match TRBD1. V trimming: 4 bases; J trimming: 6 bases; junction bases outside the gene matches: 9. In germline, CDR1 is MNHNY, CDR2 SVGAGI (reference sequence). CDR3 length: 14 amino acids. The DNA of the CDR3 is TGTGCCAGCAGTTTAGTTGGGACAGCCTCCGAGCAGTACTTC. Translated, it gives CASSLVGTASEQYF.

Comments on this clone: Other DNA sequences in this sample translate to the same CDR3. CDR3 DNA sequence: TGTGCCAGTAGTATCGCAAGGCAGCCCCAGCATTTT. Translation: CASSIARQPQHF. The V gene is TRBV19, the J gene TRBJ1-5; D call uncertain. The CDR3 runs 12 residues. Germline V gives CDR1 LNHDA, CDR2 SQIVND (reference sequence). Between the trimmed V and J ends, which lost 3 bases and 7 bases, there was a span of 7 bases.

This clone was seen just once. This chain joins TRBV5-1 and TRBJ2-2; D unclear. The CDR3 contains 15 residues. V was shortened by 4 bases and J by 2 bases, with 12 bases between the two germline ends. The germline V gene has CDR1 SGHRS and CDR2 YFSETQ. The CDR3 DNA reads as TGCGCCAGCAGCCGTGTGGCATCCAACACCGGGGAGCTGTTTTTT. Protein sequence: CASSRVASNTGELFF.

V gene TRBV4-1 combines with J gene TRBJ1-6; D is possibly TRBD1 (5 bases). The V gene lost 0 bases and the J gene lost 7 bases, with 19 bases spanning the gap. This CDR3 has 18 amino acids. In germline, CDR1 is MGHRA, CDR2 YSYEKL. The CDR3 loop reads CASSQEIIAGLRNSPLHF. The CDR3 region has the DNA TGCGCCAGCAGCCAAGAAATAATAGCAGGGCTTAGGAATTCACCCCTCCACTTT.

V and J are TRBV28 and TRBJ1-5; D is perhaps TRBD1 (6 bases). The V end lost 5 bases, the J end lost 1 base, and 12 bases lay between the germline ends. Germline CDR1 MDHEN, CDR2 SYDVKM. The CDR3 has 15 amino acids. Written as DNA, the CDR3 is TGTGCCAGCAGTCCAACAGGGTCAAGCAATCAGCCCCAGCATTTT. It yields the protein CASSPTGSSNQPQHF.

The V gene is TRBV4-3, the J gene TRBJ1-3, with 10 bases matching TRBD1. This CDR3 has 15 residues. CDR1 and CDR2 from the germline V gene are LGHNA and YSLEER. J lost 4 bases, V lost 4 bases, and 4 bases had no gene match. CDR3 in amino acids: CASSLRTGGGNTIYF. CDR3 DNA: TGCGCCAGCAGCCTACGGACAGGGGGGGGAAACACCATATATTTT.

This chain uses TRBV27 with TRBJ2-3, with 10 bases that match TRBD1. After removal of 5 bases from V and 1 base from J, the junction contained 6 bases not matched to a gene. The CDR3 runs 16 residues. From germline, CDR1 is MNHEY and CDR2 SMNVEV (reference sequence). For the CDR3, the DNA is TGTGCCAGCAGTCGCGGGACAGGGGCTGGCACAGATACGCAGTATTTT. It encodes CASSRGTGAGTDTQYF.

The rearrangement links TRBV5-1 to TRBJ1-6; 10 nucleotides agree with TRBD1. There are 14 residues in the CDR3. CDR1 and CDR2 (germline): SGHRS, YFSETQ. V was pared by 0 bases and J by 12 bases, with 3 bases of the junction left unmatched. In DNA form, the CDR3 reads TGCGCCAGCAGCTTGGGACAGGGGGCTATACCCCTCCACTTT. Translation gives CASSLGQGAIPLHF.

The table lists this clone with a count of one. V is TRBV28 and J is TRBJ2-7, with 7 bases that match TRBD2. Trimming cost V 6 bases and J 5 bases; bases outside gene matches: 10. The germline V gene encodes CDR1 MDHEN and CDR2 SYDVKM. The CDR3 contains 14 residues. CDR3 residues: CASRSGAGDHEQYF. As DNA, the CDR3 is TGTGCCAGCAGGTCCGGGGCGGGAGACCACGAGCAGTACTTC.

The chain couples TRBV27 to TRBJ1-5; 8 bases map to TRBD1. The CDR3 totals 16 residues. Germline-derived CDR1 and CDR2 are MNHEY and SMNVEV (reference sequence). The ends lost 4 bases at V and 2 bases at J; junction bases unmatched: 7. The CDR3 DNA reads as TGTGCCAGCAGTTCCGCCGACAGGGGTCGCAATCAGCCCCAGCATTTT. Amino acids: CASSSADRGRNQPQHF.

This clone occurred a few times. The V gene is TRBV28, the J gene TRBJ1-5; D not certain. CDR1 and CDR2 (germline): MDHEN, SYDVKM. The CDR3 has 13 residues. The germline V and J ends were trimmed by 7 bases and 0 bases, with 7 bases remaining between them. CDR3 protein: CASIPGSNQPQHF. In nucleotides, the CDR3 is TGTGCCAGCATCCCGGGTAGCAATCAGCCCCAGCATTTT.

A single count supports this clone. V and J are TRBV2 and TRBJ2-3, with TRBD1 identical over 8 bases. CDR1 is SNHLY and CDR2 is FYNNEI in the germline V gene. CDR3 size: 13 residues. V was pared by 9 bases and J by 0 bases, with 2 bases of the junction left unmatched. CDR3 coding DNA: TGTGCCAGTTGGGACAGGAGCACAGATACGCAGTATTTT. This sequence encodes CASWDRSTDTQYF.

The chain couples TRBV7-2 to TRBJ2-7; TRBD2 matches 12 bases. Trimming cost V 5 bases and J 4 bases; bases outside gene matches: 9. The CDR3 sequence is 16 residues long. The germline V gene encodes CDR1 SGHTA and CDR2 FQGNSA. The CDR3 sequence is CASSPPGLAGGYEQYF. CDR3 in DNA: TGTGCCAGCAGCCCCCCCGGTCTAGCGGGGGGGTACGAGCAGTACTTC.

The chain recombines TRBV29-1 with TRBJ2-7, with D unresolved. The CDR3 consists of 11 residues. Trimming removed 5 bases from V and 6 bases from J, with 11 bases in between. The germline gives CDR1 SQVTM, CDR2 ANQGSEA. CDR3 in amino acids: CSVRVVLEQYF. In nucleotides, the CDR3 is TGCAGCGTTCGGGTCGTGCTCGAGCAGTACTTC.

The chain employs TRBV9 and TRBJ2-5; 8 nucleotides match TRBD1. J lost 5 bases, V lost 3 bases, and 9 bases had no gene match. This CDR3 region has 15 residues. CDR1 is SGDLS, CDR2 YYNGEE, per germline. The CDR3, as DNA: TGTGCCAGCAGCGCCGGGCCAGGGGGCTATGAGACCCAGTACTTC. Translation: CASSAGPGGYETQYF. Using reference TRBV9 and TRBJ2-5 for the parts outside the CDR3, the full variable domain is DSGVTQTPKHLITATGQRVTLRCSPRSGDLSVYWYQQSLDQGLQFLIQYYNGEERAKGNILERFSAQQFPDLHSELNLSSLELGDSALYFCASSAGPGGYETQYFGPGTRLLVL.

The chain has TRBV28 and TRBJ1-2, with 7 nucleotides matching TRBD1. Germline values: CDR1 MDHEN, CDR2 SYDVKM. V lost 9 bases and J lost 6; bases outside the gene matches: 4. CDR3 length equals 11 residues. CDR3 bases: TGTGCCAGTAGACAGGGTCATGGCTACACCTTC. Its translation is CASRQGHGYTF.

The chain combines TRBV5-4 with TRBJ2-3; D remains unclear. The V and J ends lost 4 bases and 3 bases respectively, with 21 bases between them. The germline CDR1 and CDR2 sequences are SGHNT and YYREEE (reference sequence). The CDR3 covers 17 residues. The CDR3 spells CASSPVVVGSSTDTQYF. The CDR3 DNA is TGTGCCAGCAGCCCGGTAGTTGTGGGATCCTCTACAGATACGCAGTATTTT.

This chain connects TRBV7-2 to TRBJ2-3; D not resolved. Germline V gene lookup returns CDR1 SGHTA and CDR2 FQGNSA. V was trimmed by 4 bases and J by 1 base, leaving 6 bases between them. The CDR3 consists of 13 residues. CDR3 sequence (DNA): TGTGCCAGCAGCTACGGGCGCACAGATACGCAGTATTTT. Its translation: CASSYGRTDTQYF.

This chain connects TRBV7-9 to TRBJ2-1; no clear D gene. Germline V gene lookup returns CDR1 SEHNR and CDR2 FQNEAQ (reference sequence). The ends were cut back, 2 bases at V and 6 bases at J, with 17 bases in the middle. The length of the CDR3 is 16 residues. The CDR3 nucleotides read TGTGCCAGCAGCTTATTTGTTGGGGATGGAAGCAATGAGCAGTTCTTC. The encoded protein is CASSLFVGDGSNEQFF.

The V call is TRBV6-1, the J call TRBJ2-7; D may correspond to TRBD1 or TRBD2 (5 bases each). Germline CDR1 reads MNHNS; CDR2 reads SASEGT. CDR3 length: 16 amino acids. The V end was cut by 0 bases, the J end by 2 bases, with 14 bases between. The DNA of the CDR3 is TGTGCCAGCAGTGAAGCGTCAGGGTGGGGAGCCTACGAGCAGTACTTC. Protein: CASSEASGWGAYEQYF.

CDR3 sequence: CAWSVLRNYGYTF. The CDR3 DNA reads TGTGCCTGGAGTGTATTGCGTAACTATGGCTACACCTTC. The chain combines TRBV30 with TRBJ1-2; D is unclear. Looked up from germline, CDR1 is GTSNPN and CDR2 is SVGIG (reference sequence). Trimming removed 0 bases at V and 1 base at J, with 6 bases between. The CDR3 runs 13 residues.

This clone showed up just once. The chain combines TRBV28 with TRBJ1-4; TRBD1 matches at 9 bases. Germline CDR1 reads MDHEN; CDR2 reads SYDVKM. CDR3 length: 15 residues. The J segment lost 13 bases and the V segment lost 4 bases, leaving 13 bases of the junction unmatched. CDR3 sequence (DNA): TGTGCCAGCAGTTCTGGACAGGGGCCTCTGAGGGGACTGTTTTTT. It translates to CASSSGQGPLRGLFF.

The V gene is TRBV5-1, the J gene TRBJ2-1; D assignment may be TRBD1 or TRBD2 (6 bases each). The CDR3 runs 13 residues. V was pared by 7 bases and J by 10 bases, with 18 bases between. Germline CDR1 reads SGHRS; CDR2 reads YFSETQ. The CDR3 coding sequence is TGCGCCAGCGCCGAAGCGCGAGGGGGGGAGCAGTTCTTC. It is translated as CASAEARGGEQFF.